Below are 13 T cell receptor beta chains sequenced from a single sample in a study of OX40 agonist ivuxolimab in advanced cancers. The data were produced by immunoSEQ multiplex PCR, yet TCRdb's version contains in-frame clones alone and is incomplete. The table includes about 34,000 clones, roughly 80% detected once. The sample consisted of CD4+ or CD8+ T cells sorted from blood, taken in a trial of the OX40 agonist ivuxolimab. The receptors come from an adult with an advanced solid tumor such as melanoma, head and neck, liver or kidney cancer.

This chain uses TRBV6-1 with TRBJ1-6; D is unresolved. Germline CDR1 and CDR2: MNHNS and SASEGT. The CDR3 consists of 14 residues. V shed 10 bases and J shed 0 bases, with 10 bases lying between them. The CDR3 DNA follows: TGTGCCACCCTACGGAGCTCCTATAATTCACCCCTCCACTTT. Its protein product is CATLRSSYNSPLHF.

The gene calls are TRBV19 and TRBJ1-2, with D possibly matching TRBD1 (6 bases). The CDR3 has 16 residues. Trimming pared 4 bases from V and 7 bases from J, leaving 22 bases between. CDR1 and CDR2 from the germline V gene are LNHDA and SQIVND (reference sequence). CDR3 sequence reads: CASSTPFKGGGGGYTF. The CDR3 DNA is TGTGCCAGTAGTACCCCTTTCAAAGGGGGGGGAGGTGGCTACACCTTC. Drawing the rest from reference TRBV19 and TRBJ1-2, the complete variable domain is DGGITQSPKYLFRKEGQNVTLSCEQNLNHDAMYWYRQDPGQGLRLIYYSQIVNDFQKGDIAEGYSVSREKKESFPLTVTSAQKNPTAFYLCASSTPFKGGGGGYTFGSGTRLTVV.

The V gene is TRBV7-8, the J gene TRBJ1-6; 9 bases fit TRBD1. Trimming at V came to 8 bases and at J to 7 bases, leaving 18 bases not matched to a gene. The CDR3 runs to 18 residues. Germline lookup yields CDR1 SGHVS and CDR2 FQNEAQ. CDR3 in amino acids: CASHPQTGGAGGNSPLHF. In nucleotides, the CDR3 is TGTGCCAGCCACCCTCAGACAGGGGGTGCGGGTGGGAATTCACCCCTCCACTTT.

A remark on this clone: This same CDR3 is encoded by further DNA sequences in the sample. The rearrangement joins TRBV18 to TRBJ2-5; D is possibly TRBD2 (6 bases). Trimming took 3 bases from V and 4 from J, leaving 6 bases between them. CDR1 and CDR2 from the germline V gene are KGHSH and LQKENI. This CDR3 spans 12 amino acids. DNA for the CDR3: TGTGCCAGCTCACCCGGGGGAGAGACCCAGTACTTC. This encodes CASSPGGETQYF.

V is TRBV19 and J is TRBJ1-1; D call uncertain. The CDR3 is 14 residues long. Looked up from germline, CDR1 is LNHDA and CDR2 is SQIVND (reference sequence). The germline V and J ends were trimmed by 7 bases and 0 bases, with 12 bases remaining between them. CDR3: CASTQGNMNTEAFF. CDR3 in DNA: TGTGCCAGTACCCAAGGGAATATGAACACTGAAGCTTTCTTT.

This chain joins TRBV9 and TRBJ2-5, with TRBD2 as a possible D gene (5 bases). The CDR3 has 13 residues. V lost 4 bases, J lost 2 bases, and 9 bases lay in between. In germline, CDR1 is SGDLS, CDR2 YYNGEE. The CDR3 DNA reads as TGTGCCAGCAGCAACAGCGGACAAGAGACCCAGTACTTC. It codes for CASSNSGQETQYF.

V and J are TRBV7-9 and TRBJ2-7; 8 bases align to TRBD1. Losses at the gene ends were 5 bases for V and 4 bases for J; bases not matched to a gene: 13. CDR3 length equals 16 residues. Germline-derived CDR1 and CDR2 are SEHNR and FQNEAQ (reference sequence). Here the CDR3 reads CASSLTGQGKGYEQYF. CDR3 DNA sequence: TGTGCCAGCAGCCTCACCGGACAGGGTAAGGGGTACGAGCAGTACTTC.

The V call is TRBV7-2, the J call TRBJ2-4; 7 bases line up with TRBD2. The J segment lost 1 base and the V segment lost 3 bases, leaving 9 bases of the junction unmatched. Per germline, CDR1 SGHTA and CDR2 FQGNSA. The CDR3 spans 17 residues. The CDR3: CASSLDPGGNAKNIQYF. The CDR3 DNA reads TGTGCCAGCAGCTTGGACCCCGGGGGGAATGCCAAAAACATTCAGTACTTC.

The chain employs TRBV5-4 and TRBJ2-1, with TRBD2 matching 10 bases. V lost 3 bases, J lost 5 bases, and 5 bases stayed unmatched. The CDR3 sequence is 15 residues long. Germline V gives CDR1 SGHNT, CDR2 YYREEE (reference sequence). CDR3 in DNA: TGTGCCAGCAGCTCGGGACTAGCGAATAACAATGAGCAGTTCTTC. It yields the protein CASSSGLANNNEQFF. The full variable domain, its missing parts supplied by reference TRBV5-4 and TRBJ2-1, is ETGVTQSPTHLIKTRGQQVTLRCSSQSGHNTVSWYQQALGQGPQFIFQYYREEENGRGNFPPRFSGLQFPNYSSELNVNALELDDSALYLCASSSGLANNNEQFFGPGTRLTVL.

The rearrangement links TRBV27 to TRBJ1-2; TRBD1 agrees at 9 bases. The junction had 8 bases not matched to a gene; V was cut back by 8 bases and J by 4 bases. The length of the CDR3 is 14 residues. Germline lookup yields CDR1 MNHEY and CDR2 SMNVEV (reference sequence). The DNA of the CDR3 is TGTGCCAGCTCTGGGACAGGGCAGGGCTATGGCTACACCTTC. It specifies CASSGTGQGYGYTF.

This clone was seen just once. This chain links TRBV19 with TRBJ2-4, with 11 bases matching TRBD1. CDR1 LNHDA and CDR2 SQIVND come from the germline V gene (reference sequence). This CDR3 comprises 15 residues. Trimming cost V 3 bases and J 5 bases; bases outside gene matches: 3. Here the CDR3 reads CASSMDRGRENIQYF. The DNA of the CDR3 is TGTGCCAGTAGTATGGACAGGGGGCGGGAAAACATTCAGTACTTC.

The chain employs TRBV7-2 and TRBJ1-4; D is perhaps TRBD1 (5 bases). The CDR3 spans 17 residues. Germline CDR1 reads SGHTA; CDR2 reads FQGNSA. V lost 1 base, J lost 1 base, and 13 bases lay in between. CDR3 protein: CASSLGLTGGTNEKLFF. DNA of the CDR3: TGTGCCAGCAGCTTAGGACTTACCGGGGGAACTAATGAAAAACTGTTTTTT. Variable domain in full (rest from reference TRBV7-2 and TRBJ1-4): GAGVSQSPSNKVTEKGKDVELRCDPISGHTALYWYRQSLGQGLEFLIYFQGNSAPDKSGLPSDRFSAERTGGSVSTLTIQRTQQEDSAVYLCASSLGLTGGTNEKLFFGSGTQLSVL.

This clone was picked up a small number of times. The chain has TRBV19 and TRBJ1-5; D is uncertain. The CDR3 runs 13 residues. V was pared by 6 bases and J by 6 bases, with 12 bases between. The germline CDR1 and CDR2 sequences are LNHDA and SQIVND (reference sequence). Written as DNA, the CDR3 is TGTGCCAGTAGGGCTCTCAAGGGTCAGCCCCAGCATTTT. Its protein is CASRALKGQPQHF.